This TCR beta chain derives from a study of control samples from healthy donors and cancer patients. The data were produced by immunoSEQ multiplex PCR, yet TCRdb's version contains in-frame clones alone and is incomplete. The sample lists around 40,000 clones; roughly 90% were seen once. This clone was seen a single time. Sample: PBMCs. The TCR originated in a woman in her forties with head and neck cancer.

CDR3 sequence reads: CSVGMGFGYEQYF. The CDR3, as DNA: TGCAGCGTTGGAATGGGTTTTGGGTACGAGCAGTACTTC. V usage is TRBV29-1 and J usage is TRBJ2-7, with unresolved D. This CDR3 region has 13 residues. V was pared by 4 bases and J by 4 bases, with 14 bases between. Germline CDR1 is SQVTM and CDR2 is ANQGSEA.